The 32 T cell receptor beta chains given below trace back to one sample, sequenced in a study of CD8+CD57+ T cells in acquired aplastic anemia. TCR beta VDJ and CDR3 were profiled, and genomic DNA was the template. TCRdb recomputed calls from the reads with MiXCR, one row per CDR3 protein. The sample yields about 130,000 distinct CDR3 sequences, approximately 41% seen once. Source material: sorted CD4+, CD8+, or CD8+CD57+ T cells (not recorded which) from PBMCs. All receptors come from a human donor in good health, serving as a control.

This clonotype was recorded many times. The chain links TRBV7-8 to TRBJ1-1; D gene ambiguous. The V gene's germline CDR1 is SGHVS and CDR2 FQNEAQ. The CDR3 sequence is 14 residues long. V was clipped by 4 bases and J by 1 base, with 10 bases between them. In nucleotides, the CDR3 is TGTGCCAGCAGCTCCGTACAGAAGAACACTGAAGCTTTCTTT. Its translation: CASSSVQKNTEAFF.

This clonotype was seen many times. In nucleotides, the CDR3 is TGTGCCAGCACGGATAAGCCGGGAGGAGAGACCCAGTACTTC. Translated, it gives CASTDKPGGETQYF. V usage is TRBV3-1 and J usage is TRBJ2-5, with 7 bases that match TRBD2. The CDR3 consists of 14 residues. The J segment lost 4 bases and the V segment lost 7 bases, leaving 9 bases of the junction unmatched. The germline V gene encodes CDR1 LGHDT and CDR2 YNNKEL (reference sequence).

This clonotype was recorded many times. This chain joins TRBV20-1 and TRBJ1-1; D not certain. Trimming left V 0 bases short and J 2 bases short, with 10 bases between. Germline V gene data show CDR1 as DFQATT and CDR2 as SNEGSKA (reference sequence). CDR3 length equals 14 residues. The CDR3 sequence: CSARDARVNTEAFF. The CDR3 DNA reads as TGCAGTGCTAGAGATGCAAGGGTCAACACTGAAGCTTTCTTT.

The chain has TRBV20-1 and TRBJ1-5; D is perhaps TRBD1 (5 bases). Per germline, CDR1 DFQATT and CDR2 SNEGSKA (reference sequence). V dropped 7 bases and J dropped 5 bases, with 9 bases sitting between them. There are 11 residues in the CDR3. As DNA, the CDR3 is TGCAGTGACGGGGCTGATCAGCCCCAGCATTTT. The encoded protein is CSDGADQPQHF.

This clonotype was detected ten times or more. This CDR3 is CASSPSPRGDYGYTF. The DNA of the CDR3 is TGCGCCAGCAGCCCCTCCCCTCGCGGGGACTATGGCTACACCTTC. The rearrangement joins TRBV5-1 to TRBJ1-2, with D unresolved. This CDR3 contains 15 residues. Germline V gene lookup returns CDR1 SGHRS and CDR2 YFSETQ. The V end was cut by 4 bases, the J end by 3 bases, with 16 bases between.

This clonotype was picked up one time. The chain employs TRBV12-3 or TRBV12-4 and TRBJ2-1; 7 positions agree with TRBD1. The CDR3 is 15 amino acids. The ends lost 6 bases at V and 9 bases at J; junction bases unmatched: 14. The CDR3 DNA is TGTGCCAGCAGCTCACAGGGCGACAGGGCGATTGAGCAGTTCTTC. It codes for CASSSQGDRAIEQFF.

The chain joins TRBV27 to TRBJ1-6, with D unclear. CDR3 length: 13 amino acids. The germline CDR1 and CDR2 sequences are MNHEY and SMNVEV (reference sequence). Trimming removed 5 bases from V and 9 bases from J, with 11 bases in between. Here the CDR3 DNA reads TGTGCCAGCAGTCAAGGATCTGGTTCACCCCTCCACTTT. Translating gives CASSQGSGSPLHF.

CDR3 in DNA: TGTGCCAGCAGCCCAATGGGACTAGCGGGAGAAACGCAGTATTTT. Translating it yields CASSPMGLAGETQYF. The chain combines TRBV11-1 with TRBJ2-3; TRBD2 matches 14 bases. The CDR3 is made up of 15 amino acids. From germline, CDR1 is SGHAT and CDR2 FQDESV (reference sequence). J was trimmed by 9 bases and V by 5 bases; bases with no gene match: 7. Variable domain in full (rest from reference TRBV11-1 and TRBJ2-3): EAEVAQSPRYKITEKSQAVAFWCDPISGHATLYWYRQILGQGPELLVQFQDESVVDDSQLPKDRFSAERLKGVDSTLKIQPAELGDSAMYLCASSPMGLAGETQYFGPGTRLTVL.

The CDR3 loop reads CASSIASGVTYEQYF. The DNA for the CDR3 is TGTGCCAGTAGTATAGCATCGGGGGTGACCTACGAGCAGTACTTC. The rearrangement links TRBV19 to TRBJ2-7; D is perhaps TRBD2 (6 bases). Trimming left V 1 base short and J 2 bases short, with 12 bases between. CDR1 and CDR2 (germline): LNHDA, SQIVND (reference sequence). CDR3 size: 15 residues.

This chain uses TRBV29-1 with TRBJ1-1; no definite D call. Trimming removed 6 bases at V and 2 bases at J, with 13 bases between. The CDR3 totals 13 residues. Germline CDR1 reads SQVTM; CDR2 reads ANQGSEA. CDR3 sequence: CSVLRRENTEAFF. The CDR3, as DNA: TGCAGCGTGCTAAGGAGGGAAAACACTGAAGCTTTCTTT.

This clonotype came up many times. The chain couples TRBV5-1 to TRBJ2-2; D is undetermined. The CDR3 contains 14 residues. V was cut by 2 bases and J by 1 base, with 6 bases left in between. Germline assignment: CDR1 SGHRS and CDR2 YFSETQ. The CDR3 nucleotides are TGCGCCAGCAGCTTCCCGGGGAACACCGGGGAGCTGTTTTTT. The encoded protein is CASSFPGNTGELFF.

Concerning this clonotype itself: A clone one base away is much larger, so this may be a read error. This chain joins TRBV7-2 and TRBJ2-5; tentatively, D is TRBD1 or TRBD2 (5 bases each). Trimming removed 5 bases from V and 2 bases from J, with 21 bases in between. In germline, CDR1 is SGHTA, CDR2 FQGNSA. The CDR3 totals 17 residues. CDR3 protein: CASSQPRRRGVQETQYF. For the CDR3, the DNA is TGTGCCAGCAGCCAACCAAGGCGGAGAGGGGTACAAGAGACCCAGTACTTC.

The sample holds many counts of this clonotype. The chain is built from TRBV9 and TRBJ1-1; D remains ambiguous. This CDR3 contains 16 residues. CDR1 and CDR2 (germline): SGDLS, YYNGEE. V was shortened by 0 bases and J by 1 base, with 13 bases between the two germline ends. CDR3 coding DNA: TGTGCCAGCAGCGTAGTGTCTGGGTGGGAGAACACTGAAGCTTTCTTT. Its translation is CASSVVSGWENTEAFF.

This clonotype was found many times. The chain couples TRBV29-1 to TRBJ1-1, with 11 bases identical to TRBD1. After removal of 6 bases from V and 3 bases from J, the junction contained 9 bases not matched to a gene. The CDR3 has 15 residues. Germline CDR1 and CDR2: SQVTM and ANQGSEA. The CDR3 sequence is CSVDRGQGLYTEAFF. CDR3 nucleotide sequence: TGCAGCGTGGACAGGGGGCAAGGTTTATACACTGAAGCTTTCTTT.

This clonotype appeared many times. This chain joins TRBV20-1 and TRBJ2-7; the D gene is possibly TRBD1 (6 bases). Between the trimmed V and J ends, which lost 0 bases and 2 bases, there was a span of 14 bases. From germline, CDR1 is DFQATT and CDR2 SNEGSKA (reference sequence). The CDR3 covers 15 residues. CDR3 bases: TGCAGTGCTAGAGATCTCACAGGGTCTCCCTACGAGCAGTACTTC. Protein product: CSARDLTGSPYEQYF.

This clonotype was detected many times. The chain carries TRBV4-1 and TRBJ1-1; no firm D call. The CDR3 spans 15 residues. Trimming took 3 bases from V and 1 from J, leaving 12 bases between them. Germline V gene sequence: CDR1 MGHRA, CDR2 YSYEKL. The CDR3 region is CASSQGYGQNTEAFF. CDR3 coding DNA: TGCGCCAGCAGCCAGGGCTATGGGCAGAACACTGAAGCTTTCTTT.

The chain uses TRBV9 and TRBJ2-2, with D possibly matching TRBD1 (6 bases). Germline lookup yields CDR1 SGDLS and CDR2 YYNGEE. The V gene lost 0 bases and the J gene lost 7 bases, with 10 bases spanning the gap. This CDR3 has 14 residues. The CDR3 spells CASSVAYRDGELFF. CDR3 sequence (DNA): TGTGCCAGCAGCGTAGCCTACAGGGACGGGGAGCTGTTTTTT.

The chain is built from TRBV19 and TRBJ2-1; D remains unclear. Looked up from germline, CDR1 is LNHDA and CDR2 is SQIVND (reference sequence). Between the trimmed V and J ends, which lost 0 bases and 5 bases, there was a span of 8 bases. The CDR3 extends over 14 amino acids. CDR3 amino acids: CASSIEESHNEQFF. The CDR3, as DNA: TGTGCCAGTAGTATAGAGGAGAGCCACAATGAGCAGTTCTTC.

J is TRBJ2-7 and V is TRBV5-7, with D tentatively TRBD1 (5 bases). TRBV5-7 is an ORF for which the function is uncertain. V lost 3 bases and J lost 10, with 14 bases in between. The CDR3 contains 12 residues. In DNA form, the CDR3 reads TGTGCCAGCAGCTCCCTGTCAGGGTCACAGTACTTC. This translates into CASSSLSGSQYF.

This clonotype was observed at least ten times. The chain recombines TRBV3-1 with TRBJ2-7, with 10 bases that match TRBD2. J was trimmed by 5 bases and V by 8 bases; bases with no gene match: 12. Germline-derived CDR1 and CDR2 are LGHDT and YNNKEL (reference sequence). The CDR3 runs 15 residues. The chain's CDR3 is CASGDELAGVHEQYF. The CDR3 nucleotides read TGTGCCAGCGGCGACGAGCTAGCGGGAGTGCACGAGCAGTACTTC.

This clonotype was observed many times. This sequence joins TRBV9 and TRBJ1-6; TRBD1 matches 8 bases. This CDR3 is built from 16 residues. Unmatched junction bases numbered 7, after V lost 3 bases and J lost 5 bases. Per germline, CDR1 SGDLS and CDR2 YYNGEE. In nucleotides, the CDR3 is TGTGCCAGCAGCGAAGGTCCAGGGGGCGATAATTCACCCCTCCACTTT. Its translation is CASSEGPGGDNSPLHF.

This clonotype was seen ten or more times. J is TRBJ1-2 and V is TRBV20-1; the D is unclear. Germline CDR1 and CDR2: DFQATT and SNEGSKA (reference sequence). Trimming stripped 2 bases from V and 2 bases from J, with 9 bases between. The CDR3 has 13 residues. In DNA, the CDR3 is TGCAGTGCTAGACGACATCTAAACTATGGCTACACCTTC. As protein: CSARRHLNYGYTF.

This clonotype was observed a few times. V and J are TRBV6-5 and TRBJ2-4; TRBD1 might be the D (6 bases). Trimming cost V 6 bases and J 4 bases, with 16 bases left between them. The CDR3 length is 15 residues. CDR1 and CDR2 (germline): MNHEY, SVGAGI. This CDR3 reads CASSTDSSGKNIQYF. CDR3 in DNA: TGTGCCAGCAGCACGGACAGTTCTGGTAAAAACATTCAGTACTTC.

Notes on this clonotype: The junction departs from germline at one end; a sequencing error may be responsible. CDR3 region: CATSDRDGFYGYTF. The CDR3 bases are TGTGCCACCAGTGACCGGGACGGATTCTATGGCTACACCTTC. V and J are TRBV10-3 and TRBJ1-2, with D tentatively TRBD1 (5 bases). This CDR3 is 14 amino acids long. CDR1 is ENHRY and CDR2 is SYGVKD in the germline V gene.

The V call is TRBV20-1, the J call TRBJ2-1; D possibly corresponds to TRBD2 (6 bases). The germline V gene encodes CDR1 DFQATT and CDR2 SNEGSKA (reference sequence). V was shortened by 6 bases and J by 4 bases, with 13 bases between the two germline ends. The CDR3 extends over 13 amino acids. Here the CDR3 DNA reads TGCAGTGCCGTCTCGGGGGAGTACAATGAGCAGTTCTTC. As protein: CSAVSGEYNEQFF.

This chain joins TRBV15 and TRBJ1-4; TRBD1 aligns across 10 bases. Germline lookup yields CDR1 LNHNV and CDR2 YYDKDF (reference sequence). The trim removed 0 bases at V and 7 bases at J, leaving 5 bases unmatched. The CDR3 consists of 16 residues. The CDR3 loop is CATSRDGTGVTEKLFF. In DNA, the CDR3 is TGTGCCACCAGCAGAGATGGGACAGGGGTTACTGAAAAACTGTTTTTT.

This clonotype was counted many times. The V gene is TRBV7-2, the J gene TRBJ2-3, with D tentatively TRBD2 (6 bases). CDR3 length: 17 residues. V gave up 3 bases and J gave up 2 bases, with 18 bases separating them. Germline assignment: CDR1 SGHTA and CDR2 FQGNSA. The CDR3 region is CASSLDGRGANTDTQYF. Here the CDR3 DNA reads TGTGCCAGCAGCTTGGATGGGCGGGGAGCGAACACAGATACGCAGTATTTT.

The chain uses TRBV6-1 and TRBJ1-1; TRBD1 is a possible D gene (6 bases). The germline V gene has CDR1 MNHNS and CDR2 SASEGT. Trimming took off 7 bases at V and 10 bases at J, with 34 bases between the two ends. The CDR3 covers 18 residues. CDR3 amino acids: CASTDPKGVLFGAPRAFF. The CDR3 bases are TGTGCCAGCACCGACCCTAAGGGGGTATTATTTGGGGCCCCGCGAGCTTTCTTT.

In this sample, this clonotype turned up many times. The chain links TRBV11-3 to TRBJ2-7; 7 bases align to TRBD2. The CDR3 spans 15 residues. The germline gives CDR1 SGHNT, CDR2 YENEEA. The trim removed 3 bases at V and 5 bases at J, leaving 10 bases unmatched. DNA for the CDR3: TGTGCCAGCAGCTTGGCGGGAGTTTTCACGGACGAGCAGTACTTC. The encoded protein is CASSLAGVFTDEQYF.

CDR3 sequence: CASNAGTGVSFF. The CDR3 DNA reads as TGTGCCAGTAACGCCGGGACAGGGGTATCTTTCTTT. The V gene is TRBV19, the J gene TRBJ1-1; TRBD1 aligns across 10 bases. Germline CDR1 reads LNHDA; CDR2 reads SQIVND (reference sequence). Trimming at V came to 7 bases and at J to 12 bases, leaving 8 bases not matched to a gene. The CDR3 covers 12 residues.

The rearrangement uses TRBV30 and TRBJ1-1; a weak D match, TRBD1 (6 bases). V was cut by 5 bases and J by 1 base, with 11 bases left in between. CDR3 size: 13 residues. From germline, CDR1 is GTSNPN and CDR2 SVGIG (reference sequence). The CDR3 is CAWGTGQNTEAFF. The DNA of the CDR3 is TGTGCCTGGGGCACGGGACAGAACACTGAAGCTTTCTTT.

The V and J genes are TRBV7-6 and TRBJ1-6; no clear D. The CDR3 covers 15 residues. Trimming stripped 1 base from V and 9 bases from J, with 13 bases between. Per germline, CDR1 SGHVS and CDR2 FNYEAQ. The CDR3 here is CASSLGQTQSSPLHF. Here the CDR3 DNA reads TGTGCCAGCAGCTTAGGTCAGACGCAAAGTTCACCCCTCCACTTT.